These T cell receptor beta chains were read from a single sample in a study of PD-1 blockade in classical Hodgkin lymphoma. TCRdb's table, derived via immunoSEQ multiplex PCR, lists solely in-frame clones and lacks some. The sample includes tens of thousands of clones, about 73% of them seen just once. Here the sequenced sample was peripheral blood mononuclear cells (PBMCs), taken at baseline. The receptors were sampled from a human donor with classical Hodgkin lymphoma. CDR3s include the opening cysteine and the closing phenylalanine or tryptophan. The D gene is left open where the match is weak. Size is omitted from some rows. Given values are once, few, many or a class for expanded clones.

NA	TRBV11-2	NA	TRBJ1-2	CASSPTWAEGYTF	TGTGCCAGCAGTCCCACGTGGGCAGAAGGCTACACCTTC
NA	TRBV19	TRBD2	TRBJ2-3	CASSLGLAGEDTQYF	TGTGCCAGTAGCCTCGGACTAGCGGGGGAAGATACGCAGTATTTT
medium-sized	TRBV2	NA	TRBJ1-2	CASSVTGRSGYTF	TGTGCCAGCAGTGTCACGGGGAGGTCTGGCTACACCTTC
NA	TRBV11-2	TRBD2	TRBJ2-5	CASSRGTSGRADETQYF	TGTGCCAGCAGCCGCGGGACTAGCGGGAGGGCAGACGAGACCCAGTACTTC
few	TRBV4-2	TRBD1	TRBJ1-2	CASSQNRDRFLIGYTF	TGTGCCAGCAGCCAAAACCGGGACAGGTTCCTAATCGGCTACACCTTC
NA	TRBV7-9	TRBD1	TRBJ1-6	CASSQGGELSSPLHF	TGTGCCAGCAGCCAGGGGGGCGAACTCAGTTCACCCCTCCACTTT
NA	TRBV9	NA	TRBJ2-7	CASSVGDVPLGQYF	TGTGCCAGCAGCGTAGGGGACGTTCCTTTGGGGCAGTACTTC
NA	TRBV6-6	TRBD1	TRBJ1-5	CASSYSTGGAGQPQHF	TGTGCCAGCAGTTACTCAACAGGGGGCGCAGGTCAGCCCCAGCATTTT
NA	TRBV5-1	NA	TRBJ1-5	CASSLGRANQPQHF	TGTGCCAGCAGCTTGGGGAGGGCCAATCAGCCCCAGCATTTT
NA	TRBV28	TRBD1	TRBJ2-1	CASRAGQEPTYNEQFF	TGTGCCAGCAGAGCCGGACAGGAGCCCACCTACAATGAGCAGTTCTTC